The 9 T cell receptor beta chains in this list originate from one sample, sequenced in a study of somatic mutations in cytotoxic T cells in rheumatoid arthritis. Some clones are missing from TCRdb's copy, which holds only in-frame ones; the method was immunoSEQ multiplex PCR. Of around 20,000 clones in the sample, about four fifths were seen once. Sequenced material: CD8+ T cells sorted from blood. The receptor source for this set is a man aged 18 to 30 with rheumatoid arthritis.

This chain connects TRBV30 to TRBJ1-2; possibly TRBD1 for D (6 bases). The ends were cut back, 7 bases at V and 6 bases at J, with 21 bases in the middle. Germline V gives CDR1 GTSNPN, CDR2 SVGIG (reference sequence). The length of the CDR3 is 14 residues. The CDR3 here is CALTPRVRGDGYTF. CDR3 DNA sequence: TGTGCCTTGACCCCCAGGGTGAGGGGGGATGGCTACACCTTC.

The gene calls are TRBV7-6 and TRBJ1-5; 7 bases map to TRBD1. CDR1 and CDR2 (germline): SGHVS, FNYEAQ. The CDR3 totals 15 residues. V lost 5 bases to trimming and J lost 0 bases; unmatched junction nucleotides: 4. The CDR3: CASSPDRNSNQPQHF. Written as DNA, the CDR3 is TGTGCCAGCAGCCCGGACAGGAATAGCAATCAGCCCCAGCATTTT.

This clone has a single count. The chain recombines TRBV28 with TRBJ1-1; no firm D call. This CDR3 comprises 11 residues. The ends were cut back, 8 bases at V and 8 bases at J, with 12 bases in the middle. Per germline, CDR1 MDHEN and CDR2 SYDVKM. CDR3 bases: TGTGCCAGCTATCAATCGACAGAAGCTTTCTTT. Amino acid sequence: CASYQSTEAFF.

CDR3 protein: CASRKPGQNQPQHF. CDR3 in DNA: TGTGCCAGCAGGAAACCGGGACAGAATCAGCCCCAGCATTTT. The chain carries TRBV27 and TRBJ1-5; 7 bases fit TRBD1. The CDR3 length is 14 residues. J was trimmed by 4 bases and V by 6 bases; bases with no gene match: 6. The V gene's germline CDR1 is MNHEY and CDR2 SMNVEV (reference sequence).

V is TRBV2 and J is TRBJ2-5; TRBD2 matches 8 bases. Trimming cost V 0 bases and J 1 base; bases outside gene matches: 10. Germline V lookup: CDR1 SNHLY, CDR2 FYNNEI. The CDR3 consists of 18 residues. DNA for the CDR3: TGTGCCAGCAGTGAAGCGCTTTCGGGGGGGCTCGGCCAAGAGACCCAGTACTTC. Amino acids: CASSEALSGGLGQETQYF.

The chain carries TRBV18 and TRBJ1-4; D uncertain. CDR1 and CDR2 from the germline V gene are KGHSH and LQKENI. Trimming took 0 bases from V and 8 from J, leaving 22 bases between them. The CDR3 has 18 amino acids. The CDR3 DNA sequence: TGTGCCAGCTCACCACCGTTAGACACCAACAAAGTGGAAGAAAAACTGTTTTTT. It codes for CASSPPLDTNKVEEKLFF.

The chain joins TRBV4-2 to TRBJ2-7; D is ambiguous. The V gene's germline CDR1 is LGHNA and CDR2 YNFKEQ. Trimming cost V 1 base and J 3 bases, with 10 bases left between them. There are 14 residues in the CDR3. The CDR3 here is CASSQGGSLYEQYF. The DNA of the CDR3 is TGTGCCAGCAGCCAAGGTGGGTCGCTCTACGAGCAGTACTTC.

The chain recombines TRBV7-9 with TRBJ2-7; D possibly corresponds to TRBD2 (5 bases). The CDR3 is 16 amino acids. V was pared by 2 bases and J by 4 bases, with 18 bases between. Germline V gene data show CDR1 as SEHNR and CDR2 as FQNEAQ (reference sequence). CDR3 amino acids: CASSLNAGERLYEQYF. The CDR3 DNA follows: TGTGCCAGCAGCTTAAATGCTGGGGAGCGACTATACGAGCAGTACTTC.

This clone was counted only a few times. The chain couples TRBV7-9 to TRBJ1-1; D is undetermined. This CDR3 is built from 14 residues. The V and J ends lost 5 bases and 8 bases respectively, with 18 bases between them. Germline V gene lookup returns CDR1 SEHNR and CDR2 FQNEAQ (reference sequence). The CDR3 reads CASSPERSSGEAFF. DNA for the CDR3: TGTGCCAGCAGCCCGGAGAGGAGCAGCGGAGAAGCTTTCTTT. The whole variable domain, remainder taken from reference TRBV7-9 and TRBJ1-1, is DTGVSQNPRHKITKRGQNVTFRCDPISEHNRLYWYRQTLGQGPEFLTYFQNEAQLEKSRLLSDRFSAERPKGSFSTLEIQRTEQGDSAMYLCASSPERSSGEAFFGQGTRLTVV.